Listed below are T cell receptor beta chains from one sample, sequenced in a study of blood T cell repertoires in COVID-19. Method: immunoSEQ multiplex PCR; TCRdb's copy keeps in-frame clones and lacks some. The sample yields hundreds of thousands of clones, roughly nine tenths seen once. The sequenced sample was PBMCs or T cells enriched from blood (not recorded which). These receptors were taken from a woman between 45 and 60 years old in a cohort exposed to, infected with or recovered from COVID-19 (not recorded which). CDR3s include the opening cysteine and the closing phenylalanine or tryptophan. A D gene is named only where the DNA matches it firmly. Clone size is shown for a subset of rows, as once, few, many or a class of expanded clone.

v_call,j_call,d_call,clone_size,cdr3_aa,cdr3_nt
TRBV5-6,TRBJ1-6,TRBD1,NA,CASTGTANSPLHF,TGTGCCAGCACCGGGACAGCCAATTCACCCCTCCACTTT
TRBV7-8,TRBJ2-7,NA,NA,CASSSYSGNTTYEQYF,TGTGCCAGCAGCTCCTACAGTGGCAATACCACCTACGAGCAGTACTTC
TRBV25-1,TRBJ1-2,NA,NA,CASSEYGASYGYTF,TGTGCCAGCAGTGAATATGGGGCCTCCTATGGCTACACCTTC
TRBV10-3,TRBJ2-5,NA,NA,CAISVRHRGEGETQYF,TGTGCCATCAGTGTCCGTCACAGGGGGGAGGGAGAGACCCAGTACTTC
TRBV19,TRBJ2-7,NA,NA,CASSISGLGEQYF,TGTGCCAGTAGTATCTCAGGGTTGGGCGAGCAGTACTTC
TRBV7-2,TRBJ1-1,NA,NA,CASSPWLNRVGYEAFF,TGTGCCAGCAGCCCCTGGTTAAATCGGGTCGGGTATGAAGCTTTCTTT
TRBV6-1,TRBJ1-1,NA,NA,CASSETSDKNTEAFF,TGTGCCAGCAGTGAAACCTCGGACAAGAACACTGAAGCTTTCTTT
TRBV5-6,TRBJ1-4,NA,NA,CASSLGSAVKKLFF,TGTGCCAGCAGCTTGGGGTCAGCGGTTAAAAAACTGTTTTTT
TRBV11-1,TRBJ2-7,TRBD1,few,CASSFVIQGSEQYF,TGTGCCAGCAGCTTCGTTATACAGGGGAGCGAGCAGTACTTC
TRBV6-5,TRBJ2-1,NA,NA,CASSYTGRTSNEQFF,TGTGCCAGCAGTTACACAGGAAGAACTTCAAACGAGCAGTTCTTC
TRBV20-1,TRBJ2-1,NA,NA,CSASRGTALNEQFF,TGCAGTGCTAGTCGGGGGACCGCCCTGAATGAGCAGTTCTTC
TRBV6-5,TRBJ1-6,TRBD1,NA,CASRGQGANSPLHF,TGTGCCAGCAGAGGACAGGGGGCCAATTCACCCCTCCACTTT
TRBV27,TRBJ2-3,NA,NA,CASSFVAIGTDTQYF,TGTGCCAGCAGTTTCGTAGCGATAGGCACAGATACGCAGTATTTT
TRBV7-9,TRBJ1-1,NA,NA,CASSLEAGLTEAFF,TGTGCCAGCAGCTTAGAGGCGGGACTCACTGAAGCTTTCTTT
TRBV7-9,TRBJ1-6,NA,NA,CASSLGTAKPPLHF,TGTGCCAGCAGCTTAGGGACAGCAAAGCCACCCCTCCACTTT
TRBV19,TRBJ1-2,TRBD1,NA,CASSIFARGRGADYGYTF,TGTGCCAGTAGTATCTTTGCAAGGGGCAGGGGGGCAGACTATGGCTACACCTTC
TRBV20-1,TRBJ1-2,NA,NA,CSALSFGYTF,TGCAGTGCTCTTTCCTTTGGCTACACCTTC
TRBV7-8,TRBJ2-7,NA,NA,CASSPAYEQYF,TGTGCCAGCAGCCCCGCCTACGAGCAGTACTTC
TRBV2,TRBJ1-2,NA,many,CASSDGPTGYGYTF,TGTGCCAGCAGTGACGGCCCGACGGGATATGGCTACACCTTC
TRBV3-1/TRBV3-2,TRBJ2-5,TRBD2,once,CASSHLQGRGALETQYF,TGTGCCAGCAGCCACCTCCAGGGGCGGGGGGCCCTGGAGACCCAGTACTTC
TRBV27,TRBJ1-5,NA,NA,CATRGGGGQPQHF,TGTGCCACCCGTGGTGGGGGAGGTCAGCCCCAGCATTTT
TRBV5-1,TRBJ2-1,NA,NA,CASSLGLFGDDEQFF,TGCGCCAGCAGCTTGGGATTGTTTGGAGATGATGAGCAGTTCTTC
TRBV5-1,TRBJ1-5,TRBD1,NA,CASSLVYLGAGGDQPQHF,TGCGCCAGCAGCTTGGTGTACTTGGGTGCAGGGGGTGATCAGCCCCAGCATTTT
TRBV10-3,TRBJ1-1,NA,NA,CATRLGGPNTEAFF,TGTGCCACCCGACTGGGGGGTCCCAACACTGAAGCTTTCTTT
TRBV6-1,TRBJ1-5,NA,NA,CASSEARRTPQHF,TGTGCCAGCAGTGAAGCGCGGAGGACGCCCCAGCATTTT
TRBV13,TRBJ2-7,NA,NA,CASSSGSGYEQYF,TGTGCCAGCAGCTCCGGGAGCGGCTACGAGCAGTACTTC
TRBV7-2,TRBJ1-4,TRBD1,few,CASSLALNRGFEKLFF,TGTGCCAGCAGCTTAGCGCTAAACAGGGGCTTTGAAAAACTGTTTTTT
TRBV19,TRBJ1-1,NA,NA,CASRRTNADTEAFF,TGTGCCAGTAGACGGACTAACGCGGACACTGAAGCTTTCTTT
TRBV6-5,TRBJ2-5,TRBD1,NA,CASSYSIGAGGETQYF,TGTGCCAGCAGTTACTCGATAGGGGCAGGGGGAGAGACCCAGTACTTC
TRBV19,TRBJ2-5,TRBD2,few,CASSLGTSPETQYF,TGTGCCAGTAGTCTCGGGACTAGCCCAGAGACCCAGTACTTC
TRBV19,TRBJ2-3,TRBD2,NA,CASSGTSGGITDTQYF,TGTGCCAGTAGCGGAACCAGCGGGGGGATCACAGATACGCAGTATTTT
TRBV9,TRBJ2-3,TRBD2,once,CASSVVAGGTDTQYF,TGTGCCAGCAGCGTAGTAGCGGGGGGCACAGATACGCAGTATTTT
TRBV7-2,TRBJ1-6,TRBD1,NA,CASSLANRGLNSPLHF,TGTGCCAGCAGCTTAGCAAACAGGGGGCTTAACTCACCCCTCCACTTT
TRBV18,TRBJ1-1,NA,NA,CASSPDSLITEAFF,TGTGCCAGCTCACCCGACTCTCTAATCACTGAAGCTTTCTTT
TRBV5-8,TRBJ2-1,TRBD2,NA,CASSLRGGWYEQFF,TGTGCCAGCAGCCTCCGGGGGGGCTGGTATGAGCAGTTCTTC
TRBV29-1,TRBJ1-1,NA,NA,CSVQGWNTEAFF,TGCAGCGTTCAGGGATGGAACACTGAAGCTTTCTTT
TRBV5-1,TRBJ2-2,NA,once,CASSSSLAGTGELFF,TGCGCCAGCAGCTCGTCTTTGGCGGGCACCGGGGAGCTGTTTTTT
TRBV4-3,TRBJ1-1,TRBD1,NA,CASRRGQLNTEAFF,TGCGCCAGCAGACGGGGACAGCTGAACACTGAAGCTTTCTTT
TRBV19,TRBJ2-1,NA,many,CASTARRASEQFF,TGTGCCAGTACAGCCCGCAGGGCGAGTGAGCAGTTCTTC
TRBV4-3,TRBJ1-3,NA,NA,CASSQERLFSGNTIYF,TGCGCCAGCAGCCAAGAGCGACTGTTCTCTGGAAACACCATATATTTT
TRBV4-1,TRBJ1-1,TRBD1,once,CASSQANRGQGTEAFF,TGCGCCAGCAGCCAAGCAAACAGGGGGCAGGGAACTGAAGCTTTCTTT
TRBV5-1,TRBJ1-6,TRBD1,NA,CASSLGDTGTVDSPLHF,TGCGCCAGCAGCTTGGGGGATACCGGGACAGTCGATTCACCCCTCCACTTT
TRBV7-2,TRBJ1-5,TRBD1,once,CASSLANRGNGQPQHF,TGTGCCAGCAGCTTAGCGAACAGGGGCAATGGCCAGCCCCAGCATTTT
TRBV5-1,TRBJ1-1,NA,NA,CASSLWGENTEAFF,TGCGCCAGCAGCTTGTGGGGGGAGAACACTGAAGCTTTCTTT
TRBV18,TRBJ2-3,NA,NA,CASSPLTVTDTQYF,TGTGCCAGCTCACCTCTAACTGTCACAGATACGCAGTATTTT
TRBV18,TRBJ1-2,NA,NA,CASSPMKEVGGYTF,TGTGCCAGCTCCCCCATGAAGGAGGTCGGTGGCTACACCTTC
TRBV2,TRBJ1-1,TRBD1,few,CASRMDRYGPAEAFF,TGTGCCAGCAGGATGGACAGGTACGGGCCCGCAGAAGCTTTCTTT
TRBV9,TRBJ1-3,TRBD1,NA,CASSVASQGSSGNTIYF,TGTGCCAGCAGCGTAGCCTCACAGGGGAGCTCTGGAAACACCATATATTTT
TRBV27,TRBJ1-5,NA,NA,CASSLAGHGNQPQHF,TGTGCCAGCAGTTTAGCAGGGCACGGCAATCAGCCCCAGCATTTT
TRBV27,TRBJ2-1,TRBD2,NA,CASSPETSGAYSNEQFF,TGTGCCAGCAGTCCCGAGACTAGCGGGGCGTACTCCAATGAGCAGTTCTTC
TRBV30,TRBJ1-6,TRBD1,once,CAWSRTRQGIYASPLHF,TGTGCCTGGAGTCGTACAAGACAGGGCATATACGCTTCACCCCTCCACTTT
TRBV14,TRBJ1-2,TRBD1,NA,CASSQGQVYGYTF,TGTGCCAGCAGCCAGGGACAGGTCTATGGCTACACCTTC
TRBV25-1,TRBJ1-1,NA,once,CASSHGGGKGNTEAFF,TGTGCCAGCAGTCATGGGGGGGGCAAAGGGAACACTGAAGCTTTCTTT
TRBV7-2,TRBJ1-2,NA,NA,CASSLGSERGYTF,TGTGCCAGCAGCTTAGGTAGTGAACGGGGCTACACCTTC
TRBV18,TRBJ1-6,NA,NA,CASSLGPNSPLHF,TGTGCCAGCTCCTTGGGCCCTAATTCACCCCTCCACTTT
TRBV12-3/TRBV12-4,TRBJ1-2,NA,NA,CASSLGGYHGYTF,TGTGCCAGCAGTTTAGGGGGCTACCATGGCTACACCTTC
TRBV10-1,TRBJ2-5,TRBD1,NA,CATSRQGAWETQYF,TGCGCCACCTCCCGACAGGGGGCCTGGGAGACCCAGTACTTC